These T cell receptor beta chains were read from a single sample in a study of blood T cell repertoires in COVID-19. Here immunoSEQ multiplex PCR was the method, and the copy in TCRdb shows in-frame clones only, minus some. The profile shows some 200,000 clones, approximately 83% of them singletons. The specimen was peripheral blood. Receptors were obtained from a woman in her 30s with COVID-19, enrolled during active disease. CDR3s include the opening cysteine and the closing phenylalanine or tryptophan. A D gene is named only where the DNA matches it firmly. Size is omitted from some rows. Given values are once, few, many or a class for expanded clones.

d_gene: .; abundance: .; len: 14; v_gene: TRBV30; j_gene: TRBJ2-7; CDR3aa: CAWTQALSSYEQYF; CDR3nt: TGTGCCTGGACTCAAGCGTTGAGCTCCTACGAGCAGTACTTC
d_gene: TRBD2; abundance: .; len: 16; v_gene: TRBV7-2; j_gene: TRBJ2-3; CDR3aa: CASSMTAGVITDTQYF; CDR3nt: TGTGCCAGCAGTATGACAGCGGGGGTGATCACAGATACGCAGTATTTT
d_gene: TRBD1; abundance: .; len: 16; v_gene: TRBV18; j_gene: TRBJ1-6; CDR3aa: CASSLTQGAPNSPLHF; CDR3nt: TGTGCCAGCTCACTAACCCAGGGGGCTCCCAATTCACCCCTCCACTTT
d_gene: .; abundance: .; len: 15; v_gene: TRBV18; j_gene: TRBJ1-1; CDR3aa: CASSPLGGRNTEAFF; CDR3nt: TGTGCCAGCTCACCCCTGGGGGGGAGGAACACTGAAGCTTTCTTT
d_gene: .; abundance: .; len: 14; v_gene: TRBV29-1; j_gene: TRBJ2-3; CDR3aa: CSLGTTQSTDTQYF; CDR3nt: TGCAGCCTTGGGACAACTCAAAGCACAGATACGCAGTATTTT
d_gene: .; abundance: .; len: 12; v_gene: TRBV27; j_gene: TRBJ2-3; CDR3aa: CASRKRTDTQYF; CDR3nt: TGTGCCAGCAGGAAGCGCACAGATACGCAGTATTTT
d_gene: TRBD1; abundance: .; len: 15; v_gene: TRBV4-2; j_gene: TRBJ1-4; CDR3aa: CASSIRTGRNEKLFF; CDR3nt: TGTGCCAGCAGCATTCGGACAGGAAGAAATGAAAAACTGTTTTTT
d_gene: .; abundance: once; len: 15; v_gene: TRBV9; j_gene: TRBJ2-2; CDR3aa: CASSVGWGDTGELFF; CDR3nt: TGTGCCAGCAGCGTAGGATGGGGGGACACCGGGGAGCTGTTTTTT
d_gene: .; abundance: .; len: 13; v_gene: TRBV19; j_gene: TRBJ1-5; CDR3aa: CASSIDLGAPQHF; CDR3nt: TGTGCCAGTAGTATAGATCTAGGGGCGCCCCAGCATTTT
d_gene: TRBD1; abundance: once; len: 14; v_gene: TRBV5-1; j_gene: TRBJ1-1; CDR3aa: CASSLQGANTEAFF; CDR3nt: TGCGCCAGCAGCCTGCAGGGGGCTAACACTGAAGCTTTCTTT
d_gene: TRBD1; abundance: .; len: 17; v_gene: TRBV19; j_gene: TRBJ1-1; CDR3aa: CASSSIGTGLTGTEAFF; CDR3nt: TGTGCCAGTAGTTCCATCGGGACAGGCTTAACGGGCACTGAAGCTTTCTTT
d_gene: .; abundance: .; len: 18; v_gene: TRBV7-9; j_gene: TRBJ1-1; CDR3aa: CASSLVAFLRRGGTEAFF; CDR3nt: TGTGCCAGCAGCTTAGTAGCCTTCTTAAGACGGGGAGGGACTGAAGCTTTCTTT
d_gene: TRBD1; abundance: few; len: 15; v_gene: TRBV7-2; j_gene: TRBJ2-5; CDR3aa: CASSRSGPRGETQYF; CDR3nt: TGTGCCAGCAGCAGGTCAGGACCCAGGGGGGAGACCCAGTACTTC
d_gene: TRBD1; abundance: .; len: 16; v_gene: TRBV5-6; j_gene: TRBJ2-1; CDR3aa: CASSLVGTVSYNEQFF; CDR3nt: TGTGCCAGCAGCTTGGTTGGGACAGTCTCCTACAATGAGCAGTTCTTC
d_gene: .; abundance: .; len: 14; v_gene: TRBV28; j_gene: TRBJ1-5; CDR3aa: CASSFARAGQPQHF; CDR3nt: TGTGCCAGCAGTTTTGCCAGGGCAGGGCAGCCCCAGCATTTT
d_gene: .; abundance: .; len: 13; v_gene: TRBV29-1; j_gene: TRBJ2-3; CDR3aa: CSVDPGWTDTQYF; CDR3nt: TGCAGCGTTGATCCCGGGTGGACAGATACGCAGTATTTT
d_gene: .; abundance: .; len: 14; v_gene: TRBV15; j_gene: TRBJ1-5; CDR3aa: CATSLVVGREPQHF; CDR3nt: TGTGCCACCTCCCTCGTCGTCGGCAGGGAGCCCCAGCATTTT